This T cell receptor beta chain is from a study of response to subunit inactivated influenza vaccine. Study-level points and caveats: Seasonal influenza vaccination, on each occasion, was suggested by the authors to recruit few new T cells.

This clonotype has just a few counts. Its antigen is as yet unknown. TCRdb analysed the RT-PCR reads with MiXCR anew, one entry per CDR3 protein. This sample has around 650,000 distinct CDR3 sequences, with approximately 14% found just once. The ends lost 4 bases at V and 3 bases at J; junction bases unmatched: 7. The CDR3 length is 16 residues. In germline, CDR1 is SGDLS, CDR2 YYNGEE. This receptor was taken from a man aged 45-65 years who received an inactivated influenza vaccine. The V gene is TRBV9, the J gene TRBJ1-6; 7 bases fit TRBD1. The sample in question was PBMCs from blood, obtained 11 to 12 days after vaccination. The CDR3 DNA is TGTGCCAGCAGCCCCTCGCGGGACAGCTATAATTCACCCCTCCACTTT. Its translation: CASSPSRDSYNSPLHF.